A single sample gave rise to the 23 T cell receptor beta chains below, sequenced in a study of regulatory T cells in long-lasting Graves disease. Noted time point: persistent/refractory GD, antithyroid drugs over 5 years with positive TRAb. PBMCs provided the RNA from which the TCR library was made. CDR3-region Arm-PCR and iRepertoire HTBI primers produced the TCR beta libraries. A single record per CDR3 protein comes from TCRdb applying MiXCR to the multiplex PCR reads. The data show around 460,000 distinct CDR3 sequences, with about 20% seen just once and under 15% held by the top ten. The sequences come from peripheral blood mononuclear cells (PBMCs), collected when the disease was refractory, from a patient treated with antithyroid drugs. These receptors were taken from a female donor with Graves disease.

This clonotype turned up a few times. This rearrangement joins TRBV9 to TRBJ2-7; D is unresolved. The germline V gene has CDR1 SGDLS and CDR2 YYNGEE. The CDR3 runs 14 residues. Trimming stripped 4 bases from V and 2 bases from J, with 13 bases between. The CDR3 coding sequence is TGTGCCAGCAGCCCGCCCGGCAGGCCCTACGAGCAGTACTTC. Translated: CASSPPGRPYEQYF.

This clonotype occurred many times. This chain connects TRBV6-5 to TRBJ2-5, with D possibly being TRBD1 (6 bases). V lost 3 bases, J lost 5 bases, and 16 bases lay in between. Germline CDR1 is MNHEY and CDR2 is SVGAGI. The CDR3 has 15 residues. CDR3 DNA sequence: TGTGCCAGCAGTTATGCAGGGGACGTCATGGAGACCCAGTACTTC. This gives the protein CASSYAGDVMETQYF.

This clonotype occurred a few times. The rearrangement links TRBV5-1 to TRBJ1-1; 8 bases agree with TRBD1. CDR3 length: 14 amino acids. Germline V CDR1 and CDR2: SGHRS, YFSETQ. Trimming removed 6 bases from V and 4 bases from J; junction bases left unmatched: 8. Here the CDR3 DNA reads TGCGCCAGCACTTCCCAAACAGGGGGCACTGAAGCTTTCTTT. This translates into CASTSQTGGTEAFF.

Ten or more counts support this clonotype. This chain joins TRBV10-2 and TRBJ2-7; a possible D gene is TRBD2 (5 bases). The germline V gene encodes CDR1 WSHSY and CDR2 SAAADI. This CDR3 contains 14 residues. Trimming stripped 3 bases from V and 5 bases from J, with 14 bases between. This chain's CDR3 is CASSEGLAVDEQYF. Here the CDR3 DNA reads TGCGCCAGCAGTGAAGGGCTAGCTGTGGACGAGCAGTACTTC.

This clonotype has at least ten counts. The V gene is TRBV10-3, the J gene TRBJ2-6, with 13 bases that match TRBD2. Germline loops: CDR1 ENHRY, CDR2 SYGVKD. This CDR3 has 16 residues. J gave up 2 bases and V 6 bases, and 1 base lay outside the gene matches. CDR3 nucleotide sequence: TGTGCCATCAGAGGGACTAGCGGGACTGGGGCCAACGTCCTGACTTTC. Translation: CAIRGTSGTGANVLTF.

The rearrangement uses TRBV11-2 and TRBJ2-3, with D unclear. The CDR3 covers 16 residues. V was clipped by 5 bases and J by 5 bases, with 20 bases between them. Germline CDR1 reads SGHAT; CDR2 reads FQNNGV. This chain's CDR3 is CASSPGLDRWLDTQYF. The DNA for the CDR3 is TGTGCCAGCAGCCCCGGATTGGATAGATGGTTAGATACGCAGTATTTT. The full variable domain, in which reference TRBV11-2 and TRBJ2-3 provide the parts outside the CDR3, is EAGVAQSPRYKIIEKRQSVAFWCNPISGHATLYWYQQILGQGPKLLIQFQNNGVVDDSQLPKDRFSAERLKGVDSTLKIQPAKLEDSAVYLCASSPGLDRWLDTQYFGPGTRLTVL.

With regard to this clonotype: A read error may explain this, as a much larger clone is one base away. The CDR3 loop is CASSQDCRDSSLGETQYF. CDR3 nucleotide sequence: TGTGCCAGCAGCCAAGATTGTAGGGACAGTAGCCTTGGGGAGACCCAGTACTTC. The gene calls are TRBV28 and TRBJ2-5; 7 bases agree with TRBD1. The CDR3 runs 18 residues. After removal of 6 bases from V and 5 bases from J, the junction contained 21 bases not matched to a gene. Per germline, CDR1 MDHEN and CDR2 SYDVKM. The full variable domain, rest sourced from reference TRBV28 and TRBJ2-5, is DVKVTQSSRYLVKRTGEKVFLECVQDMDHENMFWYRQDPGLGLRLIYFSYDVKMKEKGDIPEGYSVSREKKERFSLILESASTNQTSMYLCASSQDCRDSSLGETQYFGPGTRLLVL.

This clonotype was counted ten times or more. The chain combines TRBV12-3 or TRBV12-4 with TRBJ2-5; a possible D gene is TRBD2 (5 bases). Trimming cost V 7 bases and J 7 bases, with 13 bases left between them. This CDR3 has 12 residues. CDR3 nucleotides: TGTGCCAGCACCCTGGGGAGAGGGACCCAGTACTTC. The encoded protein is CASTLGRGTQYF.

The gene calls are TRBV20-1 and TRBJ2-7; D is ambiguous. Per germline, CDR1 DFQATT and CDR2 SNEGSKA (reference sequence). CDR3 length: 12 amino acids. V lost 2 bases and J lost 3, with 8 bases in between. This chain's CDR3 is CSARTDFYEQYF. CDR3 DNA: TGCAGTGCTAGAACAGATTTCTACGAGCAGTACTTC.

The chain joins TRBV6-9 to TRBJ1-5, with TRBD1 as a possible D gene (6 bases). Germline values: CDR1 MNHGY, CDR2 SVAAGI. The CDR3 runs 16 residues. The germline V and J ends were trimmed by 4 bases and 6 bases, with 19 bases remaining between them. CDR3 nucleotides: TGTGCCAGCAGTTCCCACGGACAGAGCTTAATTCAGCCCCAGCATTTT. Amino acids: CASSSHGQSLIQPQHF.

Ten or more counts support this clonotype. V is TRBV12-3 or TRBV12-4 and J is TRBJ1-4; 9 positions match TRBD1. The J segment lost 6 bases and the V segment lost 4 bases, leaving 3 bases of the junction unmatched. The CDR3 extends over 14 amino acids. The CDR3 DNA reads TGTGCCAGCAGTTACAGGGGGCCGTATGAAAAACTGTTTTTT. This encodes CASSYRGPYEKLFF.

The chain couples TRBV7-9 to TRBJ2-5, with a tentative D call TRBD2 (6 bases). Germline V gene lookup returns CDR1 SEHNR and CDR2 FQNEAQ (reference sequence). V lost 0 bases, J lost 3 bases, and 11 bases lay in between. This CDR3 region has 15 residues. The CDR3 here is CASSLAGSGEETQYF. CDR3 in DNA: TGTGCCAGCAGCTTAGCAGGGTCGGGAGAAGAGACCCAGTACTTC.

This clonotype was counted only a few times. The chain is built from TRBV11-2 and TRBJ1-1; the D is unclear. There are 14 residues in the CDR3. V lost 1 base, J lost 1 base, and 7 bases lay in between. Germline CDR1 reads SGHAT; CDR2 reads FQNNGV. This CDR3 reads CASSLGTPNTEAFF. Here the CDR3 DNA reads TGTGCCAGCAGCTTAGGGACCCCGAACACTGAAGCTTTCTTT.

This clonotype has a count of ten or more. The chain uses TRBV28 and TRBJ2-7; 11 nucleotides match TRBD2. The V gene end was trimmed by 3 bases and the J gene end by 0 bases; junction bases not matched to a gene: 19. Germline V gives CDR1 MDHEN, CDR2 SYDVKM. The CDR3 extends over 21 amino acids. The CDR3 region has the DNA TGTGCCAGCAGTTTCGGACTAGCGGGTGGGCGGGGGCGGAGGAGCTCCTACGAGCAGTACTTC. Residues: CASSFGLAGGRGRRSSYEQYF.

This clonotype was detected many times. The V gene is TRBV6-1, the J gene TRBJ1-5; D perhaps matches TRBD1 (5 bases). V shed 5 bases and J shed 1 base, with 12 bases lying between them. This CDR3 is 15 amino acids long. Germline V lookup: CDR1 MNHNS, CDR2 SASEGT. The CDR3 sequence is CASSTTWGSNQPQHF. In DNA, the CDR3 is TGTGCCAGCAGTACTACGTGGGGGAGCAATCAGCCCCAGCATTTT.

The V gene is TRBV20-1, the J gene TRBJ2-2; 8 nucleotides match TRBD1. CDR1 and CDR2 from the germline V gene are DFQATT and SNEGSKA (reference sequence). CDR3 length equals 14 residues. Germline trimming cut 6 bases from V and 1 base from J; bases unmatched to any gene: 4. The CDR3 DNA reads TGCAGTGCCCACAGGGGGGTGAACACCGGGGAGCTGTTTTTT. Its protein is CSAHRGVNTGELFF.

This clonotype was counted many times. The chain combines TRBV7-9 with TRBJ1-1; tentatively, D is TRBD1 (6 bases). CDR1 and CDR2 (germline): SEHNR, FQNEAQ (reference sequence). V shed 5 bases and J shed 4 bases, with 11 bases lying between them. The CDR3 covers 13 residues. The CDR3 region is CASSRGQITEAFF. The CDR3 nucleotides are TGTGCCAGCAGCCGAGGACAGATCACTGAAGCTTTCTTT. The whole variable domain, filled in from reference TRBV7-9 and TRBJ1-1, reads DTGVSQNPRHKITKRGQNVTFRCDPISEHNRLYWYRQTLGQGPEFLTYFQNEAQLEKSRLLSDRFSAERPKGSFSTLEIQRTEQGDSAMYLCASSRGQITEAFFGQGTRLTVV.

The CDR3 region has the DNA TGCAGTGCTATCGGACTAGCGGCCTACAATGAGCAGTTCTTC. It yields the protein CSAIGLAAYNEQFF. The J gene is TRBJ2-1, the V gene TRBV20-1; 10 nucleotides match TRBD2. The CDR3 totals 14 residues. Germline V gene data show CDR1 as DFQATT and CDR2 as SNEGSKA (reference sequence). The junction had 2 bases not matched to a gene; V was cut back by 4 bases and J by 2 bases.

This clonotype appeared many times. The chain combines TRBV12-3 or TRBV12-4 with TRBJ1-1; maybe TRBD1 (5 bases). The CDR3 runs 22 residues. V lost 4 bases, J lost 1 base, and 34 bases lay in between. As DNA, the CDR3 is TGTGCCAGCAGTTCCGCGAGGCGGGGGGGTCTAATGAGGCTTGGAGGGAACACTGAAGCTTTCTTT. Residues: CASSSARRGGLMRLGGNTEAFF.

The gene calls are TRBV20-1 and TRBJ1-2; 7 bases fit TRBD1. The CDR3 is made up of 13 amino acids. Germline V gene sequence: CDR1 DFQATT, CDR2 SNEGSKA (reference sequence). V shed 6 bases and J 3 bases; nucleotides not matched to a gene: 7. The CDR3, as DNA: TGCAGTGCCACGGACAGGTTTGACTATGGCTACACCTTC. Translation: CSATDRFDYGYTF.

The CDR3 DNA is TGCAGCGTAAACGTGGGGGGCACCGGGGAGCTGTTTTTT. Protein product: CSVNVGGTGELFF. V and J are TRBV29-1 and TRBJ2-2, with TRBD2 as a possible D gene (6 bases). Trimming cost V 6 bases and J 4 bases, with 12 bases left between them. The CDR3 has 13 residues. CDR1 SQVTM and CDR2 ANQGSEA come from the germline V gene.

The table lists this clonotype with a few counts. Germline and junction disagree at one end, which may indicate a read error. The CDR3 loop reads CASSSSQGQGGELFF. In nucleotides, the CDR3 is TGTGCCAGCAGCTCATCCCAGGGGCAGGGCGGGGAACTGTTTTTT. The rearrangement joins TRBV7-6 to TRBJ2-2; D may match TRBD1 or TRBD2 (6 bases each). Germline values: CDR1 SGHVS, CDR2 FNYEAQ. The CDR3 loop spans 15 amino acids.

This clonotype came up a few times. This sequence joins TRBV6-1 and TRBJ2-2; D perhaps matches TRBD1 (6 bases). The CDR3 loop spans 16 amino acids. Germline CDR1 is MNHNS and CDR2 is SASEGT. V was pared by 8 bases and J by 6 bases, with 22 bases between. The CDR3 reads CASQGGLRQMAGELFF. CDR3 DNA sequence: TGTGCCAGCCAAGGGGGTCTCCGCCAAATGGCCGGGGAGCTGTTTTTT.